The rows below give T cell receptor beta chains drawn from one sample of a study of cytomegalovirus exposure and HLA in healthy donors. Sequenced by immunoSEQ multiplex PCR; TCRdb stores in-frame clones only, minus some. The sample comprises 100,000 to 150,000 clones, 89% of which are singletons, and about 2% rests with the top ten. The sequenced material came from PBMCs. The receptor source for this set is a woman between 18 and 29 years old in good health and CMV-seronegative. Both conserved end residues are part of each CDR3. Some rows mark clone size as missing; the rest say once, few, many or name a class of expanded clone.

abundance	v_gene	j_gene	CDR3aa
once	TRBV6-5	TRBJ1-1	CASSYYPTGMGTEAFF
once	TRBV5-1	TRBJ2-7	CASRPQGAGEQYF
-	TRBV28	TRBJ2-7	CASSLGLGAYEQYF
-	TRBV28	TRBJ1-2	CASRSRGLYTF
-	TRBV5-1	TRBJ2-2	CASSLLNGNTGELFF
-	TRBV19	TRBJ2-2	CATRTGGLPELFF
-	TRBV5-4	TRBJ2-1	CASSSGTDSYNEQFF
-	TRBV6-6	TRBJ1-1	CASRPDRDTEAFF
once	TRBV7-9	TRBJ2-7	CASSVTGTESYEQYF
-	TRBV2	TRBJ2-3	CASSTDTQYF
-	TRBV13	TRBJ1-1	CASSSRTGAVGNTEAFF
-	TRBV11-3	TRBJ2-7	CASSLDAGQAYEQYF
-	TRBV7-2	TRBJ1-2	CASSSQGPYGYTF
once	TRBV5-4	TRBJ2-7	CASSLLEAGGLREQYF
-	TRBV11-3	TRBJ2-7	CASSFEAYEQYF
-	TRBV2	TRBJ2-5	CASSDPVQQETQYF
-	TRBV11-3	TRBJ2-7	CASSLARGSYEQYF
once	TRBV4-1	TRBJ2-4	CASSLVGLAGGIAKNIQYF
-	TRBV4-2	TRBJ1-1	CASSPGQGLNTEAFF
-	TRBV4-1	TRBJ2-2	CASSQGATSGISNTGELFF
-	TRBV9	TRBJ2-2	CASTTSGNTGELFF
-	TRBV9	TRBJ2-3	CASSHLVGADTQYF
few	TRBV6-5	TRBJ2-7	CASSDGYEQYF
-	TRBV6-6	TRBJ2-5	CASSYEGASQTQYF
once	TRBV7-9	TRBJ1-1	CASSLVGRVGTEAFF
-	TRBV2	TRBJ2-2	CASSGGTGELFF
-	TRBV28	TRBJ1-5	CASGDRGQNQPQHF
-	TRBV6-5	TRBJ2-7	CASSYSRLAASYEQYF
-	TRBV6-5	TRBJ2-5	CASSFGQSQETQYF
-	TRBV13	TRBJ2-3	CASSPRGGGRAEYTQYF
-	TRBV18	TRBJ2-7	CASSPPSSGGYYEQYF
once	TRBV29-1	TRBJ1-1	CSVFAPDKNTEAFF
-	TRBV9	TRBJ2-7	CASSSYSSTEQYF
-	TRBV19	TRBJ1-5	CASSTDRGREPQHF
-	TRBV6-9	TRBJ2-7	CASSSGQGNYEQYF
-	TRBV6-5	TRBJ2-7	CASSYSRGSYEQYF
-	TRBV7-9	TRBJ2-7	CASSAGLMSSGRYEQYF
-	TRBV6-5	TRBJ2-7	CASSPTTNEQYF
-	TRBV2	TRBJ1-5	CASSARDSRNQPQHF
-	TRBV2	TRBJ2-1	CASSARGQLYNEQFF
-	TRBV6-1	TRBJ1-1	CASSNFDRPEAFF
-	TRBV6-5	TRBJ2-1	CASSYSTGISYNEQFF
-	TRBV27	TRBJ2-7	CASSLSSGYEQYF
once	TRBV13	TRBJ2-2	CASAPLRSGNTGELFF
once	TRBV5-1	TRBJ2-1	CASSLGLRDRVSGEQFF
-	TRBV4-2	TRBJ1-1	CASSQDVGDTEAFF
-	TRBV4-2	TRBJ2-7	CASSEGYEQYF
-	TRBV2	TRBJ1-1	CASGFNDRVNTEAFF
-	TRBV15	TRBJ2-7	CATSRVTGALYEQYF
-	TRBV28	TRBJ2-3	CASSLRDRTTDTQYF